This is a list of T cell receptor beta chains from one sample in a study of T cells after yellow fever vaccination. Each CDR3 protein is one row after TCRdb ran MiXCR on the 5' RACE reads. This table has about 250,000 distinct CDR3 sequences, roughly 4% appearing once. The source was PBMCs, collected 15 days after the yellow fever booster vaccination. These receptors were obtained from a man aged 18 to 30 who received the YFV17D yellow fever vaccine. Each CDR3 is given with its conserved first and last residue. The D gene is left open where the match is weak. Clone size is shown for a subset of rows, as once, few, many or a class of expanded clone.

TRBV7-9	TRBJ2-1	TRBD2	many	15	TGTGCCAGCAGCTTTATGATAGCGGGCCCCAATGAGCAGTTCTTC	CASSFMIAGPNEQFF
TRBV14	TRBJ2-3	-	-	19	TGTGCCAGCAGCCAAGAAAGCTTGTGGAAACTTATTAGCACAGATACGCAGTATTTT	CASSQESLWKLISTDTQYF
TRBV6-5	TRBJ1-1	-	many	15	TGTGCCAGCAGTTACTCTAGGGGAGGGGACACTGAAGCTTTCTTT	CASSYSRGGDTEAFF
TRBV10-3	TRBJ2-7	-	many	14	TGTGCCATTGGGGGCGGGACAGCAGCCTACGAGCAGTACTTC	CAIGGGTAAYEQYF
TRBV6-5	TRBJ1-1	TRBD1	many	16	TGTGCCAGCAGTCCGTGGACAGGGGGCGGAAACACTGAAGCTTTCTTT	CASSPWTGGGNTEAFF
TRBV7-2	TRBJ2-1	-	many	13	TGTGCCAGCAGCGAACGAATTTACAATGAGCAGTTCTTC	CASSERIYNEQFF
TRBV7-2	TRBJ2-6	-	many	18	TGTGCCAGCAGCTTAGTCCCAGGAGGAAACTCTGGGGCCAACGTCCTGACTTTC	CASSLVPGGNSGANVLTF
TRBV5-1	TRBJ2-5	TRBD2	many	14	TGCGCCAGCTGCCTGGGGGGGGTCCAAGAGACCCAGTACTTC	CASCLGGVQETQYF
TRBV5-1	TRBJ2-2	-	many	16	TGCGCCAGCAGCTCCGAAGGGCTGACGGGGACCGGGGAGCTGTTTTTT	CASSSEGLTGTGELFF
TRBV5-1	TRBJ2-7	-	many	15	TGCGCCAGCAGCTTGGCTCCGGGGAACTCCTACGAGCAGTACTTC	CASSLAPGNSYEQYF
TRBV12-3/TRBV12-4	TRBJ1-6	-	many	15	TGTGCCAGCAGTTTATCTGGACAGATCAATTCACCCCTCCACTTT	CASSLSGQINSPLHF
TRBV19	TRBJ2-1	TRBD2	many	15	TGTGCCAGTGAAGGAGCGGGGGGATCCTACAATGAGCAGTTCTTC	CASEGAGGSYNEQFF
TRBV5-1	TRBJ2-3	-	many	13	TGCGCCAGCAGCTCCAACAGGGTAGATACGCAGTATTTT	CASSSNRVDTQYF
TRBV11-1	TRBJ2-1	-	few	15	TGTGCCAGCACCCCTCTGGAGCGTACCTACAATGAGCAGTTCTTC	CASTPLERTYNEQFF
TRBV7-2	TRBJ2-5	-	many	13	TGTGCCAGCAGCTTTTCCGGCGGAGAGACCCAGTACTTC	CASSFSGGETQYF
TRBV12-3/TRBV12-4	TRBJ1-1	-	many	11	TGTGTCGTCCATGGGGACACTGAAGCTTTCTTT	CVVHGDTEAFF
TRBV15	TRBJ1-3	-	many	16	TGTGCCACCAGCAGAGTAGGGGGATTTGCTGGAAACACCATATATTTT	CATSRVGGFAGNTIYF
TRBV20-1	TRBJ2-1	TRBD2	many	16	TGCAGTGCTAGAGATTCGACTAGCGGGGGAGGATATGAGCAGTTCTTC	CSARDSTSGGGYEQFF
TRBV7-9	TRBJ2-7	TRBD1	many	14	TGTGCCAGCAGCGGGGGACAGGAGACGTACGAGCAGTACTTC	CASSGGQETYEQYF
TRBV7-2	TRBJ1-1	-	many	15	TGCGCCAGCAGCTTGGGTACGGGGATGAACACTGAAGCTTTCTTT	CASSLGTGMNTEAFF
TRBV5-1	TRBJ2-7	-	many	16	TGCGCCAGCAGCTTTCTCCTGGAGACAGGACCCTACGAGCAGTACTTC	CASSFLLETGPYEQYF
TRBV27	TRBJ1-2	-	many	13	TGTGCCAGCAGTCTACAGGGTGTGCGTGGCTACACCTTC	CASSLQGVRGYTF
TRBV7-9	TRBJ2-1	-	many	13	TGTGCCAGCAGCTTAGAAGCCAGGGGTGAGCAGTTCTTC	CASSLEARGEQFF
TRBV6-6	TRBJ1-6	-	many	15	TGTGCCAGCAGTTACCGAGCCATCTATAATTCACCCCTCCACTTT	CASSYRAIYNSPLHF
TRBV27	TRBJ1-2	-	many	15	TGTGCCAGCAGTTTAAAAGGTATCCTTAACTATGGCTACACCTTC	CASSLKGILNYGYTF
TRBV5-1	TRBJ1-6	-	many	15	TGCGCCAGCAGCCTGGAGGGGTCTCATAATTCACCCCTCCACTTT	CASSLEGSHNSPLHF
TRBV7-8	TRBJ2-1	TRBD1	many	15	TGTGCCAGCAGCCGGGGGACAGGGAGGGGCAATGAGCAGTTCTTC	CASSRGTGRGNEQFF
TRBV7-2	TRBJ2-1	-	many	15	TGTGCCAGCAGCTTATACCCGGGCTCCTACAATGAGCAGTTCTTC	CASSLYPGSYNEQFF
TRBV5-1	TRBJ2-3	TRBD1	many	16	TGCGCCAGCAGCTTGGGATTGGGACAGGGAGCAGATACGCAGTATTTT	CASSLGLGQGADTQYF
TRBV29-1	TRBJ2-7	TRBD1	-	14	TGCAGCGTGACCGGGACAGGGAATACCTACGAGCAGTACTTC	CSVTGTGNTYEQYF
TRBV20-1	TRBJ2-3	-	many	14	TGCAGTGCTAGACCTCCTATCGATACAGATACGCAGTATTTT	CSARPPIDTDTQYF
TRBV20-1	TRBJ2-1	-	many	13	TGCAGTGCTAGGGATGGGATCTCCAATGAGCAGTTCTTC	CSARDGISNEQFF
TRBV7-8	TRBJ2-4	-	many	16	TGTGCCAGCAGTTTTACGACGGGCCTAGCCAAAAACATTCAGTACTTC	CASSFTTGLAKNIQYF
TRBV6-6	TRBJ1-5	-	-	14	TGTGCCAGCAGTTACTCAGTTCTCAGTCAGCCCCAGCATTTT	CASSYSVLSQPQHF
TRBV12-3/TRBV12-4	TRBJ2-3	-	many	16	TGTGCCAGCAGTTTAGGTGTCGGTTGGAGCACAGATACGCAGTATTTT	CASSLGVGWSTDTQYF
TRBV7-9	TRBJ2-1	-	many	14	TGTGCCAGCAGCTTCCAACGACATCGGAGTGAGCAGTTCTTC	CASSFQRHRSEQFF
TRBV9	TRBJ2-3	TRBD2	many	15	TGTGCCAGCAGCCTGGGCGGGGGGAGCACAGATACGCAGTATTTT	CASSLGGGSTDTQYF
TRBV20-1	TRBJ1-2	-	many	17	TGCAGTGCTAGGGCCGGGGGGGGCGCAATCTACCCCTATGGCTACACCTTC	CSARAGGGAIYPYGYTF
TRBV5-1	TRBJ1-6	-	many	16	TGCGCCAGCAGCACGGACGGAAGGCCCCATAATTCACCCCTCCACTTT	CASSTDGRPHNSPLHF
TRBV12-3/TRBV12-4	TRBJ2-4	-	many	12	TGTGCCACCTTCGAGGCCAAAAACATTCAGTACTTC	CATFEAKNIQYF
TRBV20-1	TRBJ2-4	-	many	13	TGCAGTGCTAGAGAAGGAAACAAAAACATTCAGTACTTC	CSAREGNKNIQYF
TRBV5-6	TRBJ2-2	-	many	15	TGTGCCAGCAGCTTGGTTGATATAAACACCGGGGAGCTGTTTTTT	CASSLVDINTGELFF
TRBV7-8	TRBJ2-6	-	many	13	TGTGCCAGCAGCTTTTATGGGGCCAACGTCCTGACTTTC	CASSFYGANVLTF
TRBV7-2	TRBJ2-1	-	many	14	TGTGCCAGCAGCTTAAGTTTGGCCGTGAATGAGCAGTTCTTC	CASSLSLAVNEQFF